One sample yielded the 27 T cell receptor beta chains listed below, sequenced in a study of a mutant IDH1 vaccine in newly diagnosed glioma (dated by TCRdb to about 2021). The sample's time point, from its label and the paper: week 35, safety follow-up. Each vaccine dose, consisting of 300 ug of a 20-mer mutant IDH1 peptide in Montanide, was administered subcutaneously with topical imiquimod. Receptor amplification or capture employed the immunoSEQ multiplex PCR assay. Drawn from immuneACCESS, this table holds only the in-frame rearrangements with V and J called that TCRdb kept. Clones are partly lost; checked studies trace under half to an unresolved V gene and leave the rest unexplained. The sample table holds 73,000 or so clones, of which about four fifths were seen once. 10% to 15% of the sample comes from the top ten. The antigens these receptors bind are not known. The source was PBMCs, collected from a glioma patient whose treatment included an IDH1 peptide vaccine. Every receptor here comes from a man aged 18 to 29 with glioma.

The CDR3 DNA is TGTGCCAGCAGCCCCCGGACAGGGGTTAACACTGAAGCTTTCTTT. It yields the protein CASSPRTGVNTEAFF. The gene calls are TRBV9 and TRBJ1-1; 9 nucleotides line up with TRBD1. The CDR3 contains 15 residues. The germline gives CDR1 SGDLS, CDR2 YYNGEE. Trimming took 4 bases from V and 2 from J; bases not matched to a gene: 6.

DNA of the CDR3: TGTGCCAGCCGGGGCAATCTCGAAACCCGCTCCTACGAGCAGTACTTC. Its protein product is CASRGNLETRSYEQYF. This chain joins TRBV6-6 and TRBJ2-7; the D gene could be TRBD1 or TRBD2 (5 bases each). Germline CDR1 reads MNHNY; CDR2 reads SVGAGI (reference sequence). The CDR3 extends over 16 amino acids. Trimming left V 8 bases short and J 0 bases short, with 20 bases between.

The CDR3 DNA sequence: TGCGCCAGCAGCCAAGATGAAGGGGGAAATCAGCCCCAGCATTTT. Translated: CASSQDEGGNQPQHF. V and J are TRBV4-3 and TRBJ1-5; D possibly corresponds to TRBD1 (6 bases). Trimming left V 0 bases short and J 4 bases short, with 10 bases between. The CDR3 spans 15 residues. Germline V CDR1 and CDR2: LGHNA, YSLEER.

The chain has TRBV11-1 and TRBJ2-5, with D maybe TRBD2 (5 bases). In germline, CDR1 is SGHAT, CDR2 FQDESV (reference sequence). The CDR3 extends over 12 amino acids. V shed 4 bases and J shed 5 bases, with 8 bases lying between them. DNA for the CDR3: TGTGCCAGCAGCTCTCGGAGGGAGACCCAGTACTTC. It yields the protein CASSSRRETQYF.

This clone was seen once. The CDR3 DNA reads TGTGCCAGTAGTATCGTGTCGGGACGGCTGAACACTGAAGCTTTCTTT. This translates into CASSIVSGRLNTEAFF. The rearrangement joins TRBV19 to TRBJ1-1; D perhaps matches TRBD1 (5 bases). Trimming shortened V by 3 bases and J by 0 bases, and 14 bases separated the two germline ends. The CDR3 is 16 amino acids. CDR1 LNHDA and CDR2 SQIVND come from the germline V gene (reference sequence).

The chain couples TRBV19 to TRBJ2-3, with a tentative D call TRBD2 (5 bases). The germline V gene has CDR1 LNHDA and CDR2 SQIVND (reference sequence). The CDR3 is 15 amino acids. Trimming took 5 bases from V and 4 from J, leaving 16 bases between them. The CDR3 nucleotides read TGTGCCAGTAGTGACGGAGGATTCCGGGCAGATACGCAGTATTTT. Protein product: CASSDGGFRADTQYF.

The chain couples TRBV7-8 to TRBJ2-5, with a weak D call TRBD1 (6 bases). CDR1 and CDR2 (germline): SGHVS, FQNEAQ. V shed 0 bases and J shed 0 bases, with 17 bases lying between them. CDR3 length equals 18 residues. This chain's CDR3 is CASSLAYPTGTYQETQYF. The CDR3 bases are TGTGCCAGCAGCTTAGCCTACCCTACCGGGACATACCAAGAGACCCAGTACTTC.

The rearrangement joins TRBV19 to TRBJ2-6; tentative D call: TRBD1 (6 bases). In germline, CDR1 is LNHDA, CDR2 SQIVND (reference sequence). V was trimmed by 3 bases and J by 0 bases, leaving 12 bases between them. The CDR3 length is 17 residues. In DNA, the CDR3 is TGTGCCAGTAGTATCTACAGGGTTCGCTCTGGGGCCAACGTCCTGACTTTC. Amino acids: CASSIYRVRSGANVLTF.

V and J are TRBV7-9 and TRBJ2-2, with D tentatively TRBD2 (5 bases). The CDR3 sequence is 17 residues long. V shed 5 bases and J shed 7 bases, with 23 bases lying between them. The germline CDR1 and CDR2 sequences are SEHNR and FQNEAQ (reference sequence). Written as DNA, the CDR3 is TGTGCCAGCAGCCCCCTCCCCGGGAACCGGGATGGCGGGGAGCTGTTTTTT. It encodes CASSPLPGNRDGGELFF.

The gene calls are TRBV19 and TRBJ2-1; unclear D gene. The CDR3 contains 15 residues. Deletions cut 4 bases from V and 0 bases from J, with 10 bases between. Germline V lookup: CDR1 LNHDA, CDR2 SQIVND (reference sequence). The CDR3: CASSTGLRSYNEQFF. DNA for the CDR3: TGTGCCAGTAGTACCGGGCTACGCTCCTACAATGAGCAGTTCTTC.

This chain connects TRBV6-6 to TRBJ1-1, with D perhaps TRBD1 (5 bases). The CDR3 consists of 14 residues. V shed 8 bases and J shed 4 bases, with 17 bases lying between them. Looked up from germline, CDR1 is MNHNY and CDR2 is SVGAGI (reference sequence). The CDR3, as DNA: TGTGCCAGCCGTCAGGCAGGGCGGGTCACTGAAGCTTTCTTT. Translated: CASRQAGRVTEAFF.

The J gene is TRBJ1-3, the V gene TRBV5-5; TRBD1 matches 7 bases. J was trimmed by 2 bases and V by 0 bases; bases with no gene match: 2. Germline loops: CDR1 SGHKS, CDR2 YYEKEE (reference sequence). CDR3 length: 15 residues. CDR3 loop: CASSLGQGAGNTIYF. CDR3 nucleotide sequence: TGTGCCAGCAGCTTGGGACAGGGTGCTGGAAACACCATATATTTT.

Only a few counts were recorded for this clone. The CDR3 here is CASSLELGTGANTEAFF. CDR3 nucleotides: TGTGCCAGCAGCTTGGAGCTGGGGACAGGGGCTAACACTGAAGCTTTCTTT. The chain joins TRBV5-4 to TRBJ1-1, with 10 bases fitting TRBD1. J gave up 2 bases and V 0 bases, and 7 bases lay outside the gene matches. This CDR3 has 17 residues. Germline values: CDR1 SGHNT, CDR2 YYREEE (reference sequence).

This clone was seen more than once but under ten times. This rearrangement joins TRBV5-4 to TRBJ1-1, with D tentatively TRBD1 (5 bases). V was clipped by 0 bases and J by 2 bases, with 11 bases between them. Germline loops: CDR1 SGHNT, CDR2 YYREEE (reference sequence). CDR3 length: 15 residues. CDR3 nucleotide sequence: TGTGCCAGCAGCTTGGTTGGAAGGGGAAACACTGAAGCTTTCTTT. Protein sequence: CASSLVGRGNTEAFF.

V gene TRBV7-9 combines with J gene TRBJ1-1; D is uncertain. The CDR3 length is 15 residues. Germline-derived CDR1 and CDR2 are SEHNR and FQNEAQ (reference sequence). V lost 4 bases to trimming and J lost 0 bases, with 12 bases between them. CDR3: CASSSREDMNTEAFF. The DNA for the CDR3 is TGTGCCAGCAGCTCACGTGAAGACATGAACACTGAAGCTTTCTTT.

This chain uses TRBV6-6 with TRBJ1-4; possibly TRBD1 for D (6 bases). The CDR3 totals 15 residues. Per germline, CDR1 MNHNY and CDR2 SVGAGI (reference sequence). V was pared by 6 bases and J by 4 bases, with 15 bases between. The CDR3 DNA reads as TGTGCCAGCAGGGGGGCGGCGGCGGTTAATGAAAAACTGTTTTTT. Its protein product is CASRGAAAVNEKLFF.

The chain is built from TRBV19 and TRBJ2-6; D may be TRBD1 (6 bases). Trimming cost V 7 bases and J 1 base, with 14 bases left between them. From germline, CDR1 is LNHDA and CDR2 SQIVND (reference sequence). This CDR3 comprises 16 residues. As DNA, the CDR3 is TGTGCCAGTAAAGGACAGCCGGATTCTGGGGCCAACGTCCTGACTTTC. This gives the protein CASKGQPDSGANVLTF.

The chain has TRBV27 and TRBJ2-2, with 7 nucleotides matching TRBD1. The ends lost 5 bases at V and 5 bases at J; junction bases unmatched: 5. The CDR3 is 14 residues long. From germline, CDR1 is MNHEY and CDR2 SMNVEV (reference sequence). This chain's CDR3 is CASSRQGGTGELFF. CDR3 DNA sequence: TGTGCCAGCAGTCGACAGGGTGGAACCGGGGAGCTGTTTTTT.

The V gene is TRBV5-6, the J gene TRBJ2-5; no clear D gene. Germline assignment: CDR1 SGHDT and CDR2 YYEEEE. V was cut by 5 bases and J by 5 bases, with 7 bases left in between. CDR3 length: 11 amino acids. CDR3 residues: CASRVGETQYF. DNA for the CDR3: TGTGCCAGCAGAGTCGGGGAGACCCAGTACTTC.

This clone has a single count. The chain combines TRBV6-1 with TRBJ2-5; D may correspond to TRBD1 or TRBD2 (5 bases each). The germline V gene encodes CDR1 MNHNS and CDR2 SASEGT. Trimming took 10 bases from V and 4 from J, leaving 10 bases between them. The CDR3 consists of 11 residues. The CDR3 DNA reads TGTGCCACCACCGGGACAGAGACCCAGTACTTC. Protein: CATTGTETQYF.

The chain carries TRBV2 and TRBJ2-6; D tentatively fits TRBD1 or TRBD2 (6 bases each). CDR3 size: 20 residues. Deletions cut 4 bases from V and 1 base from J, with 23 bases between. CDR1 is SNHLY and CDR2 is FYNNEI in the germline V gene. CDR3 nucleotides: TGTGCCAGCAGTGCGGGGGCTGTTCTCCTTAGAGGTTCTGGGGCCAACGTCCTGACTTTC. Amino acids: CASSAGAVLLRGSGANVLTF.

This rearrangement joins TRBV5-1 to TRBJ2-5; 15 nucleotides line up with TRBD2. CDR3 length: 17 residues. V was pared by 4 bases and J by 3 bases, with 7 bases of the junction left unmatched. Germline V gene data show CDR1 as SGHRS and CDR2 as YFSETQ. The CDR3 DNA is TGCGCCAGCAGCAGAGGACTAGCGGGGGGGCTAGAAGAGACCCAGTACTTC. Its translation is CASSRGLAGGLEETQYF.

The rearrangement joins TRBV10-3 to TRBJ2-3; 13 bases fit TRBD2. Germline V gene sequence: CDR1 ENHRY, CDR2 SYGVKD. Unmatched junction bases numbered 3, after V lost 3 bases and J lost 3 bases. This CDR3 spans 16 amino acids. CDR3: CAISDPGLAGTDTQYF. Here the CDR3 DNA reads TGTGCCATCAGTGATCCGGGACTAGCGGGGACAGATACGCAGTATTTT.

The rearrangement links TRBV19 to TRBJ1-2; unclear D gene. Between the trimmed V and J ends, which lost 7 bases and 7 bases, there was a span of 16 bases. CDR1 LNHDA and CDR2 SQIVND come from the germline V gene (reference sequence). This CDR3 has 13 amino acids. The CDR3 DNA is TGTGCCAGTAAACCTGTGGCCTTCGGTGGCTACACCTTC. This gives the protein CASKPVAFGGYTF.

This chain connects TRBV28 to TRBJ2-7; tentatively, D is TRBD1 or TRBD2 (5 bases each). The CDR3 is made up of 13 amino acids. V was shortened by 8 bases and J by 5 bases, with 16 bases between the two germline ends. The germline CDR1 and CDR2 sequences are MDHEN and SYDVKM. CDR3 sequence reads: CASQTPGPDEQYF. The CDR3 DNA sequence: TGTGCCAGCCAAACGCCGGGGCCTGACGAGCAGTACTTC.

V usage is TRBV19 and J usage is TRBJ1-1; the D gene is possibly TRBD1 (5 bases). V lost 5 bases, J lost 1 base, and 11 bases lay in between. Germline V gene lookup returns CDR1 LNHDA and CDR2 SQIVND (reference sequence). This CDR3 is built from 14 residues. CDR3 sequence: CASSAKTGNTEAFF. In DNA form, the CDR3 reads TGTGCCAGTAGTGCCAAAACAGGGAACACTGAAGCTTTCTTT.

The rearrangement joins TRBV7-2 to TRBJ1-2; possible D gene TRBD1, 6 bases. CDR1 SGHTA and CDR2 FQGNSA come from the germline V gene. V gave up 5 bases and J gave up 8 bases, with 18 bases separating them. The CDR3 is 14 amino acids. CDR3: CASSTPGAFWGYTF. CDR3 sequence (DNA): TGTGCCAGCAGCACCCCGGGGGCCTTTTGGGGCTACACCTTC.